What follows describes a single T cell receptor (beta chain). V was pared by 3 bases and J by 0 bases, with 6 bases between. The CDR3 is 14 amino acids. Germline lookup yields CDR1 SEHNR and CDR2 FQNEAQ (reference sequence). Original processing notes: Estimation of nucleated cell counts was performed using reference gene primer amplification. Data came from immunoSEQ multiplex PCR; TCRdb stores just in-frame clones and leaves some out. V and J calls and clone size are those listed in that table; D and trimming were worked out from the DNA. The table shows some 180,000 clones, with roughly 88% occurring only once. The sample comes from a study of blood T cell repertoires in COVID-19. The overall study: Samples representing acute and convalescent COVID-19 were sourced from the United States, Italy and Spain. Sources were T cells, B-cell-depleted T cells, or PBMCs; the material itself was cDNA or gDNA.

Recruited during active infection, patients (from Seattle) were subsequently followed longitudinally. The sequence was collected from a woman aged 40 to 55 with COVID-19, enrolled during active disease. The source material was peripheral blood. The chain joins TRBV7-9 to TRBJ2-1; TRBD2 might be the D (5 bases). The CDR3 bases are TGTGCCAGCAGCTTCGACTACTCCTACAATGAGCAGTTCTTC. As protein: CASSFDYSYNEQFF.